The entry below gives a single T cell receptor (beta chain) sequence along with its context. No antigen is known for it. Base qualities are not recorded, but no much larger clone differs from it by a single base. Taken from cysteine to phenylalanine, the CDR3 has 13 residues. The only DNA kept is the CDR3, 39 bases in frame from the first base. V loses 6 bases, J loses 4 bases, and the germline ends lie 12 bases apart. CDR1 and CDR2, looked up from the germline V gene (reference sequence), are SEHNR and FQNEAQ. This sample was included in a study of CD49a tissue-resident CD8 T cells in human skin (dated by TCRdb to about 2017). A note on the overall study: Tissue-resident memory CD8+ T cell subsets in human skin, defined by CD49a, CD69 and CD103 expression, were examined in the study.

For a few healthy donors, sorted CD8+ T cells taken from blood, dermis and epidermis had their TCR beta CDR3 regions analysed. Both blood and skin samples were provided by each TCR-sequenced donor, and all TCR-sequenced donors were healthy individuals. Sorting was used to isolate CD8+ T cell populations prior to TCR beta sequencing. Libraries were made using the immunoSEQ multiplex PCR assay. The source study handled its data this way. Across the sorted blood, dermal and epidermal CD8+ T cell populations, TCR V beta family usage frequencies were compared. TCRdb obtained this table from immuneACCESS and retained in-frame rearrangements with V and J assigned. These tables miss some clones; where compared with another copy, unresolved V genes account for less than half of the shortfall, and the remainder is unexplained. Clonal size and the V and J genes are those of that table, whereas D and trimming came from the DNA. In this sample the table shows 900 or so clones, 50% to 75% of which occur a single time. Approximately 39% of the sample lies in the top ten.

This receptor was taken from a human donor in good health. The chain couples TRBV7-9 to TRBJ2-5; TRBD2 is a weak D gene call, 5 bases matching. Material for sequencing was CLA- CD8+ effector memory T cells sorted from blood. The nucleotide sequence reads TGTGCCAGCAGGATAGAAGAGGGAGAGACCCAGTACTTC. It specifies CASRIEEGETQYF.